Included here is one T cell receptor (beta chain) sequence, with context. This record comes from a study of T cell changes during pregnancy in multiple sclerosis. The germline V gene has CDR1 SGDLS and CDR2 YYNGEE. The CDR3 loop spans 13 amino acids. Trimming shortened V by 4 bases and J by 4 bases, and 11 bases separated the two germline ends. TCRdb's table, derived via immunoSEQ multiplex PCR, lists solely in-frame clones and lacks some. The sample lists 20,000 to 25,000 clones; 85% were seen once. The genes are TRBV9 and TRBJ1-2; D is perhaps TRBD1 (5 bases). This material consisted of CD8+ T cells from peripheral blood mononuclear cells, taken in the first trimester of pregnancy. The sequence came from a female donor in good health, enrolled as a control in a pregnancy study. Here the CDR3 DNA reads TGTGCCAGCAGCCCAGGGTTCGGCTATGGCTACACCTTC. This sequence encodes CASSPGFGYGYTF.